These T cell receptor beta chains were read from a single sample in a study of blood T cell repertoires in COVID-19. This table comes from immunoSEQ multiplex PCR, and its TCRdb copy is limited to in-frame clones, with some not included. The sample consists of 85,000 to 100,000 clones, around three quarters of them appearing once. The sample was peripheral blood. Every receptor here comes from a man aged 45-65 years who had recovered from COVID-19. CDR3s include the opening cysteine and the closing phenylalanine or tryptophan.

V gene	J gene	CDR3 protein
TRBV5-1	TRBJ1-2	CASSLTDRSEGYTF
TRBV9	TRBJ1-3	CASSLQGNSGNTIYF
TRBV19	TRBJ2-7	CASSRAQGPDEQYF
TRBV7-2	TRBJ2-5	CASSSSGGGLKETQYF
TRBV10-3	TRBJ1-5	CAISESMPDSNQPQHF
TRBV3-1/TRBV3-2	TRBJ1-1	CASSHLRGRGLAFF
TRBV6-2/TRBV6-3	TRBJ2-5	CASSYSFPGQGTQETQYF
TRBV5-4	TRBJ2-3	CASTYRGDTQYF
TRBV25-1	TRBJ2-1	CASESRVAGHYNEQFF
TRBV21-1	TRBJ1-5	CASSPRGKGQGARQPQHF
TRBV5-5	TRBJ1-6	CASSLVISVNHSPLHF
TRBV6-5	TRBJ2-3	CASSYERSTDTQYF
TRBV7-3	TRBJ1-1	CASSLMLAGNTEAFF
TRBV3-1/TRBV3-2	TRBJ2-1	CASSPDLYNEQFF
TRBV7-2	TRBJ2-7	CASSLGQGDYEQYF
TRBV30	TRBJ1-5	CAWSPQMDQPQHF
TRBV19	TRBJ1-5	CATSQGSNQPQHF
TRBV20-1	TRBJ2-7	CSASGWAGYEQYF
TRBV6-5	TRBJ2-5	CASSYHVRGGETQYF
TRBV3-1/TRBV3-2	TRBJ2-3	CASSSTGPSTDTQYF
TRBV5-4	TRBJ2-2	CASSGGGASGTGELFF
TRBV7-9	TRBJ2-1	CASSRSRDTGFNEQFF
TRBV15	TRBJ2-5	CATSRDPVETQYF
TRBV24-1	TRBJ2-1	CATSDSTSGRNEQFF
TRBV24-1	TRBJ2-2	CATSEATSGILNTGELFF
TRBV14	TRBJ1-1	CASSRGLRGEAFF
TRBV7-2	TRBJ2-5	CASSSRTGIKTQYF
TRBV6-4	TRBJ2-7	CASSAHRVNSYEQYF
TRBV21-1	TRBJ1-1	CASSKDGFEGTEAFF
TRBV30	TRBJ1-2	CAWRDRDLGTYGYTF
TRBV6-5	TRBJ1-1	CASSSPATGIGTEAFF
TRBV10-3	TRBJ1-6	CAIGQGILSPLHF